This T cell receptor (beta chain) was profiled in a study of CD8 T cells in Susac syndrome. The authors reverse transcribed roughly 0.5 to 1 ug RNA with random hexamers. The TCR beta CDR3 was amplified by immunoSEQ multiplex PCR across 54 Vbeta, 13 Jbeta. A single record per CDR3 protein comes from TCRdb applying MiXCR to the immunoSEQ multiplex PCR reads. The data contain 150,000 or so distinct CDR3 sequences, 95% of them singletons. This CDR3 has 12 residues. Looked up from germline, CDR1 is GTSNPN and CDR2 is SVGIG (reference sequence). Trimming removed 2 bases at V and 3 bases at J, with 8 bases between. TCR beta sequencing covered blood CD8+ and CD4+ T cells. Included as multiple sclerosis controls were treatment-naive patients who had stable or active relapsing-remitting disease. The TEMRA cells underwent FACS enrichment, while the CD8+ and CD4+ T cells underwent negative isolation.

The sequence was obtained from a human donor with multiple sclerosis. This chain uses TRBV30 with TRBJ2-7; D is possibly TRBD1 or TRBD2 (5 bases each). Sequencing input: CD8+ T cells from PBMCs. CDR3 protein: CAWSYGGYEQYF. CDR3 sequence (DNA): TGTGCCTGGAGTTATGGGGGCTACGAGCAGTACTTC. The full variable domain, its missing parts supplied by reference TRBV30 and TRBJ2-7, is SQTIHQWPATLVQPVGSPLSLECTVEGTSNPNLYWYRQAAGRGLQLLFYSVGIGQISSEVPQNLSASRPQDRQFILSSKKLLLSDSGFYLCAWSYGGYEQYFGPGTRLTVT.